This TCR beta chain was identified in a study of blood T cell repertoires in COVID-19. Across the study: Spain, Italy and the United States supplied samples that represented acute and convalescent COVID-19. From T cells, B-cell-depleted T cells, or PBMCs came the material, which was cDNA or gDNA.

Original handling: Estimates of nucleated cell counts were drawn from the amplification of reference gene primers. Sequencing was performed with immunoSEQ multiplex PCR; in TCRdb, only in-frame clones are kept and a portion is missing. V, J and clone size were drawn from that table, and D and trimming were deduced from the DNA. The sample carries under 250,000 clones, approximately 81% recorded once. This clone was detected only a few times. Germline V lookup: CDR1 KGHSH, CDR2 LQKENI. This CDR3 comprises 14 residues. V was pared by 2 bases and J by 5 bases, with 7 bases between. The TCR was taken from a man aged 45 to 65 who had recovered from COVID-19. This chain links TRBV18 with TRBJ1-6; no definite D call. The source material was peripheral blood. CDR3 protein: CASSPYGDNSPLHF. CDR3 in DNA: TGTGCCAGCTCACCATACGGGGATAATTCACCCCTCCACTTT.